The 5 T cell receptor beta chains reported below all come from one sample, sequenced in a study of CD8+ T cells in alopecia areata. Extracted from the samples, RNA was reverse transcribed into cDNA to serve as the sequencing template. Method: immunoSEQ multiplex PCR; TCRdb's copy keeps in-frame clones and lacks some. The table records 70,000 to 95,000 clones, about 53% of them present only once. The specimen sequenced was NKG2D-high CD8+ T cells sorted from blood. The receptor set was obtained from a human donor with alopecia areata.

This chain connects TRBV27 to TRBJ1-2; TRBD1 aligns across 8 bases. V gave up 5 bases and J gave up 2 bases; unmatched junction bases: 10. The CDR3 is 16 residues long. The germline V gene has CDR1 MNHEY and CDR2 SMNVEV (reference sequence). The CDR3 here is CASSPNRQGFNYGYTF. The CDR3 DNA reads TGTGCCAGCAGTCCCAACCGACAGGGGTTCAACTATGGCTACACCTTC.

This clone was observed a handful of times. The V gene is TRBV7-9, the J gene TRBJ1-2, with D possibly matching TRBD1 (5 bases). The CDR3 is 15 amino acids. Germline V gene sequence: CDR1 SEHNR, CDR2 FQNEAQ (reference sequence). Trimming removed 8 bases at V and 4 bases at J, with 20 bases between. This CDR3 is CASQPPGPHSYGYTF. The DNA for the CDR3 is TGTGCCAGCCAACCTCCAGGGCCCCACAGCTATGGCTACACCTTC.

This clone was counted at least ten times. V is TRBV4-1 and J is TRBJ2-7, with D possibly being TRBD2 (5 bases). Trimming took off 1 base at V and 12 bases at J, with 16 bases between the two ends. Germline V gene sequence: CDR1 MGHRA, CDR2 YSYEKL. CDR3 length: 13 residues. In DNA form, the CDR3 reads TGCGCCAGCAGCCAAGGGACTTCGACCGCTTTGTACTTC. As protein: CASSQGTSTALYF.

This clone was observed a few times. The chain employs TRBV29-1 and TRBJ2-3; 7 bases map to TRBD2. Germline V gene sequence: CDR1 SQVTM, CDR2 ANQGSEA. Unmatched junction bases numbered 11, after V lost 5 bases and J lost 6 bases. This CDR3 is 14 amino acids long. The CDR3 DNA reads TGCAGCGTTTTAGGACTAGACTATCCGGATACGCAGTATTTT. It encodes CSVLGLDYPDTQYF.

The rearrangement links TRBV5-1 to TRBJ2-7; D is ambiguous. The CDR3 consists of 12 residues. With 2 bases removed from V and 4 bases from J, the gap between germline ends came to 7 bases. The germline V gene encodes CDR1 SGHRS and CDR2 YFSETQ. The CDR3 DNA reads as TGCGCCAGCAGCTTTTTAGGGTACGAGCAGTACTTC. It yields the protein CASSFLGYEQYF.